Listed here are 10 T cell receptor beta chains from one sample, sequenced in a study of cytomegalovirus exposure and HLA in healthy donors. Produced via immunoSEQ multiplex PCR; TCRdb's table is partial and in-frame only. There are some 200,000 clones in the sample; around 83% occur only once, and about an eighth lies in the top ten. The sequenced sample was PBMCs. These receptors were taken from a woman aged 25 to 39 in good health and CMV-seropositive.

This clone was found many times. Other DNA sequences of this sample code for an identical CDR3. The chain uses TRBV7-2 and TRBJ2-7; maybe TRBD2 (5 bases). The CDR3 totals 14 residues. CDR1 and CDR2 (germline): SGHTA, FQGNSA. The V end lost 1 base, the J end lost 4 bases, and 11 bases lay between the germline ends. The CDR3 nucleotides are TGTGCCAGCAGCTTAGGGGCTAGCTCATACGAGCAGTACTTC. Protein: CASSLGASSYEQYF.

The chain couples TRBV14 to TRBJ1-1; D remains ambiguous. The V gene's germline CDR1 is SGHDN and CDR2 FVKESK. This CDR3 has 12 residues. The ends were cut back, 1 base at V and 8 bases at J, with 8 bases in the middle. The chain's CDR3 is CASSQAGLEAFF. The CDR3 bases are TGTGCCAGCAGCCAAGCAGGCCTAGAAGCTTTCTTT.

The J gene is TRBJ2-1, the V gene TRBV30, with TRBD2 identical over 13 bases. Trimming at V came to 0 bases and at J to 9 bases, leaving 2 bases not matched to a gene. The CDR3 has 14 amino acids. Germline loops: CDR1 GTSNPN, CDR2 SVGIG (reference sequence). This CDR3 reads CAWSVGLAGVEQFF. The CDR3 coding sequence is TGTGCCTGGAGTGTAGGACTAGCGGGAGTTGAGCAGTTCTTC.

The CDR3 spells CASSEGGRAGPPDEQFF. DNA for the CDR3: TGTGCCAGCAGTGAGGGGGGTAGAGCGGGGCCTCCAGACGAGCAGTTCTTC. The V and J genes are TRBV25-1 and TRBJ2-1; 7 bases align to TRBD2. CDR3 size: 17 residues. After removal of 3 bases from V and 10 bases from J, the junction contained 18 bases not matched to a gene. Germline V gives CDR1 MGHDK, CDR2 SYGVNS.

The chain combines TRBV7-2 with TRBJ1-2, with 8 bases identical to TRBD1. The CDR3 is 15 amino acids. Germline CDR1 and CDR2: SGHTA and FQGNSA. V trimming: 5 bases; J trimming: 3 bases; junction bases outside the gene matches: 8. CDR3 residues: CASSLYRGTDYGYTF. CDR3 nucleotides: TGTGCCAGCAGCCTTTACAGGGGGACCGACTATGGCTACACCTTC.

The chain's CDR3 is CASSFTSGNEQFF. As DNA, the CDR3 is TGCGCCAGCAGCTTTACTAGCGGGAATGAGCAGTTCTTC. The chain joins TRBV5-1 to TRBJ2-1, with TRBD2 matching 9 bases. Germline values: CDR1 SGHRS, CDR2 YFSETQ. The CDR3 covers 13 residues. After removal of 2 bases from V and 7 bases from J, the junction contained 1 base not matched to a gene.

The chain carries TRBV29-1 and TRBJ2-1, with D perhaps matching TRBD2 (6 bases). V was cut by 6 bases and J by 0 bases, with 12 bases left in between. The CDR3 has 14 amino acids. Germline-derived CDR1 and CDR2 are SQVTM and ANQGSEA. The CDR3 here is CSVGSGSSYNEQFF. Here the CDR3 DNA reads TGCAGCGTCGGGAGCGGTAGCTCCTACAATGAGCAGTTCTTC.

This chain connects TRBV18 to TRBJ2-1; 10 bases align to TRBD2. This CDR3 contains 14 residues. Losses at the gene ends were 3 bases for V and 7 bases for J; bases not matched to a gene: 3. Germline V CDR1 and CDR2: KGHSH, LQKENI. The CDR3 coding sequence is TGTGCCAGCTCACCGCTAGCGGGAGAGAATGAGCAGTTCTTC. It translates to CASSPLAGENEQFF.

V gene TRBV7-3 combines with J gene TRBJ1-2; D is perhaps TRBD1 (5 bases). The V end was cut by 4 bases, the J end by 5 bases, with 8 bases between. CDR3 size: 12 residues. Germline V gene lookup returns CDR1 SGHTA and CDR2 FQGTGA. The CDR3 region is CASSSGRYGYTF. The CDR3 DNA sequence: TGTGCCAGCAGCTCAGGGAGGTATGGCTACACCTTC.

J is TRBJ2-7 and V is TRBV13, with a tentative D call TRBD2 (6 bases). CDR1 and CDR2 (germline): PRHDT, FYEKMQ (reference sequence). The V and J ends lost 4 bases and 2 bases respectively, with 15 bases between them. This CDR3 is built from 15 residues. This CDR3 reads CASSWRGRQTYEQYF. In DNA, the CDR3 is TGTGCCAGCAGCTGGAGGGGTAGACAAACCTACGAGCAGTACTTC.